The next 11 T cell receptor beta chains were all read from a single sample in a study of blood T cell repertoires in COVID-19. Method: immunoSEQ multiplex PCR; TCRdb's copy keeps in-frame clones and lacks some. The table records fewer than 250,000 clones, about 81% of them present only once. Sequencing input: peripheral blood. Source of these receptors: a woman aged 60 to 75 with COVID-19, enrolled during active disease.

The CDR3 DNA follows: TGTGCCAGCAGCGTAGGCGACAGAGTGAACACTGAAGCTTTCTTT. This translates into CASSVGDRVNTEAFF. The chain has TRBV9 and TRBJ1-1; D perhaps matches TRBD1 (5 bases). Germline V gene lookup returns CDR1 SGDLS and CDR2 YYNGEE. CDR3 length equals 15 residues. Deletions cut 0 bases from V and 0 bases from J, with 9 bases between.

The chain combines TRBV5-1 with TRBJ2-2, with TRBD2 identical over 9 bases. V lost 2 bases and J lost 3; bases outside the gene matches: 5. The CDR3 covers 16 residues. CDR1 and CDR2 from the germline V gene are SGHRS and YFSETQ. The CDR3 loop is CASSLSGTSYTGELFF. The CDR3, as DNA: TGCGCCAGCAGCTTATCCGGGACTAGCTACACCGGGGAGCTGTTTTTT.

The chain has TRBV5-1 and TRBJ1-2; 7 bases fit TRBD1. This CDR3 comprises 14 residues. The trim removed 5 bases at V and 8 bases at J, leaving 12 bases unmatched. Germline V gene sequence: CDR1 SGHRS, CDR2 YFSETQ. The CDR3 region has the DNA TGCGCCAGCAGAACCGGGACAGCCTCCGTCGGCTACACCTTC. Translated, it gives CASRTGTASVGYTF.

Written as DNA, the CDR3 is TGTGCCAGCAGCCAACGGTACTACGAGCAGTACTTC. It is translated as CASSQRYYEQYF. The rearrangement links TRBV6-2 or TRBV6-3 to TRBJ2-7; unclear D gene. This CDR3 region has 12 residues. V lost 6 bases to trimming and J lost 3 bases, with 9 bases between them. CDR1 and CDR2 from the germline V gene are MNHEY and SVGEGT.

The V call is TRBV28, the J call TRBJ1-2, with 7 bases aligning to TRBD1. Trimming removed 5 bases from V and 7 bases from J; junction bases left unmatched: 10. Germline loops: CDR1 MDHEN, CDR2 SYDVKM. This CDR3 is built from 14 residues. The CDR3 sequence is CASSPPTGIGGYTF. The CDR3 region has the DNA TGTGCCAGCAGTCCCCCGACAGGGATAGGTGGCTACACCTTC.

The chain couples TRBV28 to TRBJ1-4, with D tentatively TRBD1 (6 bases). V lost 6 bases, J lost 7 bases, and 21 bases lay in between. The length of the CDR3 is 16 residues. Germline values: CDR1 MDHEN, CDR2 SYDVKM. The CDR3 DNA reads as TGTGCCAGCAGCCCCCCCGGACAGAATTTTTTTGAAAAACTGTTTTTT. This translates into CASSPPGQNFFEKLFF.

This clone was detected once. V is TRBV7-3 and J is TRBJ2-1; perhaps TRBD2 as D (6 bases). Germline assignment: CDR1 SGHTA and CDR2 FQGTGA. The germline V and J ends were trimmed by 2 bases and 6 bases, with 17 bases remaining between them. The CDR3 loop spans 16 amino acids. This CDR3 reads CASSLLVRRDPNEQFF. In DNA, the CDR3 is TGTGCCAGCAGCTTATTGGTGCGGCGGGACCCCAATGAGCAGTTCTTC.

This chain joins TRBV19 and TRBJ1-2; the D gene is possibly TRBD1 (5 bases). This CDR3 region has 15 residues. Per germline, CDR1 LNHDA and CDR2 SQIVND (reference sequence). Trimming took off 0 bases at V and 8 bases at J, with 16 bases between the two ends. The CDR3 coding sequence is TGTGCCAGTAGTATAGAGGGACTCAAGGCGGGCGGCTACACCTTC. This gives the protein CASSIEGLKAGGYTF.

The V gene is TRBV28, the J gene TRBJ1-4; 9 nucleotides agree with TRBD1. The CDR3 runs 15 residues. CDR1 and CDR2 (germline): MDHEN, SYDVKM. The J segment lost 5 bases and the V segment lost 2 bases, leaving 3 bases of the junction unmatched. This CDR3 is CASSLGGQGNEKLFF. CDR3 DNA sequence: TGTGCCAGCAGTTTAGGGGGACAGGGCAATGAAAAACTGTTTTTT.

The chain links TRBV10-3 to TRBJ2-3; 7 nucleotides align to TRBD1. Germline V gene sequence: CDR1 ENHRY, CDR2 SYGVKD. The CDR3 totals 15 residues. Losses at the gene ends were 1 base for V and 0 bases for J; bases not matched to a gene: 1. The DNA for the CDR3 is TGTGCCATCAGTGAGTACAGGGGTAGCACAGATACGCAGTATTTT. It is translated as CAISEYRGSTDTQYF.

The rearrangement links TRBV6-5 to TRBJ1-4, with a tentative D call TRBD1 (5 bases). The CDR3 has 13 amino acids. Looked up from germline, CDR1 is MNHEY and CDR2 is SVGAGI. V was shortened by 5 bases and J by 4 bases, with 8 bases between the two germline ends. CDR3 in amino acids: CASSNRRNEKLFF. The CDR3 DNA follows: TGTGCCAGCAGTAACAGGCGTAATGAAAAACTGTTTTTT.